This T cell receptor beta chain emerged from a study of control samples from healthy donors and cancer patients. Only in-frame clones appear in the TCRdb table, and some are missing; sequencing was by immunoSEQ multiplex PCR. The sample spans 150,000 to 200,000 clones; the ten largest clones claim roughly 2%. Germline V lookup: CDR1 SGHRS, CDR2 YFSETQ. The V and J ends lost 0 bases and 1 base, in that order; junction bases with no gene match: 2. This CDR3 is 18 amino acids long. The receptor comes from a woman in her twenties or thirties in good health. The chain combines TRBV5-1 with TRBJ2-6; TRBD2 aligns across 12 bases. The material sequenced was blood. CDR3 nucleotides: TGCGCCAGCAGCTTGGCACTAGCGGGGGGTTCTGGGGCCAACGTCCTGACTTTC. Its translation: CASSLALAGGSGANVLTF.